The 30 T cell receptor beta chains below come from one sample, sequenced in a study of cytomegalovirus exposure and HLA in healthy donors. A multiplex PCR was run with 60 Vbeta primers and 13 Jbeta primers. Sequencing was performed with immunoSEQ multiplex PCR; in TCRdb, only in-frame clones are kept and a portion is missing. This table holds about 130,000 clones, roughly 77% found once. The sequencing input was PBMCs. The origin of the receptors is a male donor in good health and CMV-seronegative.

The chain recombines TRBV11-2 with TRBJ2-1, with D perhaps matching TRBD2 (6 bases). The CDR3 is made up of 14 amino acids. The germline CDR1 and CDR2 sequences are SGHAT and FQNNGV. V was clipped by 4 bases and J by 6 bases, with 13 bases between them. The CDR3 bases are TGTGCCAGCAGCTCCCTGACGGGGGTCAATGAGCAGTTCTTC. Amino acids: CASSSLTGVNEQFF.

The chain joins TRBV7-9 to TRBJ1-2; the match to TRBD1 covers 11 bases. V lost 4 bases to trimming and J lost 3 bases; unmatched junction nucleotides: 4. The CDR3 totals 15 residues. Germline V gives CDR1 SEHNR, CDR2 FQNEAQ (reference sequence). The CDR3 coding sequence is TGTGCCAGCAGCTCGGGACAGGGGGGGTACTATGGCTACACCTTC. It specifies CASSSGQGGYYGYTF.

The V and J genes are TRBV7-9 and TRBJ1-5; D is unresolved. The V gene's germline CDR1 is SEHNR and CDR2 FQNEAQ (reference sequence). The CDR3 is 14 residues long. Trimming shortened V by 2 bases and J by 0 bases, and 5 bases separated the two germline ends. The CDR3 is CASSLQNSNQPQHF. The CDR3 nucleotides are TGTGCCAGCAGCTTACAGAATAGCAATCAGCCCCAGCATTTT.

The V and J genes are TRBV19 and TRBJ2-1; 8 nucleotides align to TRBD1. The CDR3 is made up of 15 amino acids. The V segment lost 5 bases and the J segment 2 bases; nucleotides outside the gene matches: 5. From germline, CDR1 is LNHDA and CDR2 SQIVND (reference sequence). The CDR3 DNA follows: TGTGCCAGTAGTTTCCGGACAGGGACCTACAATGAGCAGTTCTTC. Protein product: CASSFRTGTYNEQFF.

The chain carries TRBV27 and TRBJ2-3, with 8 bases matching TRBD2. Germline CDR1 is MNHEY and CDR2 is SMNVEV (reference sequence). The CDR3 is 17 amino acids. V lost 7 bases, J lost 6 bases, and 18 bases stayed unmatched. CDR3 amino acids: CASTSGLGGSGADTQYF. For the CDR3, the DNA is TGTGCCAGCACCTCGGGACTAGGCGGGTCGGGTGCGGATACGCAGTATTTT.

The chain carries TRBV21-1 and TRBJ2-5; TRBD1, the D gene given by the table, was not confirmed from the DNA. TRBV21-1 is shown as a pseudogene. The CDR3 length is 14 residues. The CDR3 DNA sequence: TGTGCCAGCACCCGACAGGGCCGCCAAGAGACCCAGTACTTC. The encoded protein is CASTRQGRQETQYF.

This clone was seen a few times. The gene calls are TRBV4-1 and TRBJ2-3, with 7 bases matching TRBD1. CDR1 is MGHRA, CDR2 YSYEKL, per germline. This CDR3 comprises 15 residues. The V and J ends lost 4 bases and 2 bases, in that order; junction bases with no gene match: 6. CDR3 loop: CASSPRDRDTDTQYF. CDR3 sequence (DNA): TGCGCCAGCAGCCCCCGGGACAGAGACACAGATACGCAGTATTTT.

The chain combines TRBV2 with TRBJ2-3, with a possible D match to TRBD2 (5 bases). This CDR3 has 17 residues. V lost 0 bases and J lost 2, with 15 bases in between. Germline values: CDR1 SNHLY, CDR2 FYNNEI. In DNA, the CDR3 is TGTGCCAGCAGTGAAGCCTACTTTAGAGGGTCCACAGATACGCAGTATTTT. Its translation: CASSEAYFRGSTDTQYF. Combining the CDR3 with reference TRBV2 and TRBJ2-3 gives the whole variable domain EPEVTQTPSHQVTQMGQEVILRCVPISNHLYFYWYRQILGQKVEFLVSFYNNEISEKSEIFDDQFSVERPDGSNFTLKIRSTKLEDSAMYFCASSEAYFRGSTDTQYFGPGTRLTVL.

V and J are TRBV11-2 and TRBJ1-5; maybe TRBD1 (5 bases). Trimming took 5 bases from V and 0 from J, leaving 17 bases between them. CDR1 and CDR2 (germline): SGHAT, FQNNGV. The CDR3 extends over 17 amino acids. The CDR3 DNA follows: TGTGCCAGCAGCCTTGGGGCAGGGTTGAATAGCAATCAGCCCCAGCATTTT. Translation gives CASSLGAGLNSNQPQHF.

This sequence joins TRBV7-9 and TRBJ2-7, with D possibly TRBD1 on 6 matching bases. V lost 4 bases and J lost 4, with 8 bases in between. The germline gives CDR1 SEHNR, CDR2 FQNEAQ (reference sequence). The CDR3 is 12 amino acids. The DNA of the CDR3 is TGTGCCAGCAGCTGGGACATTTACGAGCAGTACTTC. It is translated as CASSWDIYEQYF.

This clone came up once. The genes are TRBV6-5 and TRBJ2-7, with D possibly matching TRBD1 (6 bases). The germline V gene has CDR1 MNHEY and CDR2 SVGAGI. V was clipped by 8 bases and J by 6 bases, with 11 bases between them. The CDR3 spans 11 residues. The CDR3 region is CASGQWREQYF. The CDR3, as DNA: TGTGCCAGCGGACAGTGGCGCGAGCAGTACTTC.

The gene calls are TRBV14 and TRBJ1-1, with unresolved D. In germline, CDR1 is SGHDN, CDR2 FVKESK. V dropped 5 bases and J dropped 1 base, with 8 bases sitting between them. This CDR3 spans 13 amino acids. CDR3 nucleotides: TGTGCCAGCAGCTTCCAGGAGAACACTGAAGCTTTCTTT. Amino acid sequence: CASSFQENTEAFF.

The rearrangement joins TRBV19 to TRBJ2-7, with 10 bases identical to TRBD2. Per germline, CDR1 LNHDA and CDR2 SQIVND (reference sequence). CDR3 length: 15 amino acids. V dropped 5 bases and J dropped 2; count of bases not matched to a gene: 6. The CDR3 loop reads CASSFGTSETYEQYF. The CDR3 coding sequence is TGTGCCAGTAGTTTCGGGACTAGCGAGACCTACGAGCAGTACTTC.

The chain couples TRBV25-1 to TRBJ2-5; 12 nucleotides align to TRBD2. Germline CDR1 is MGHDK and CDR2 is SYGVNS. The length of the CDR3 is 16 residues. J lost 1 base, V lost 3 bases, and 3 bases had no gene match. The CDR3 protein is CASSDTSGRLQETQYF. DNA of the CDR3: TGTGCCAGCAGTGATACTAGCGGGAGGCTCCAAGAGACCCAGTACTTC.

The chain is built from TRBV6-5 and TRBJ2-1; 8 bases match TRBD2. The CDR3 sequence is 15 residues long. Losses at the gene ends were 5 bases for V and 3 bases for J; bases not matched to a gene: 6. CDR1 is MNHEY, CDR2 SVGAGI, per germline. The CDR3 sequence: CASSRTSGVYNEQFF. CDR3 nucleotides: TGTGCCAGCAGTCGAACTAGCGGAGTCTACAATGAGCAGTTCTTC.

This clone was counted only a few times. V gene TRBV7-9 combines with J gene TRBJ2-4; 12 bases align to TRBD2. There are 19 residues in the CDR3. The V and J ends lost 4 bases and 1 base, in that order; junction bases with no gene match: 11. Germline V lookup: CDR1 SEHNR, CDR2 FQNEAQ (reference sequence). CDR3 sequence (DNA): TGTGCCAGCAGCTCGACCATCTTAACTAGCGGGGGGGCCAAAAACATTCAGTACTTC. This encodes CASSSTILTSGGAKNIQYF.

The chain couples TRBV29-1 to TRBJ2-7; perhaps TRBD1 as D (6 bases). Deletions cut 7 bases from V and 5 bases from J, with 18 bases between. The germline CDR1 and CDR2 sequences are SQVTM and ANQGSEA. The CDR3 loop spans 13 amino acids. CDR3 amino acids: CSAAQGLENEQYF. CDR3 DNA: TGCAGCGCAGCACAGGGATTGGAGAACGAGCAGTACTTC.

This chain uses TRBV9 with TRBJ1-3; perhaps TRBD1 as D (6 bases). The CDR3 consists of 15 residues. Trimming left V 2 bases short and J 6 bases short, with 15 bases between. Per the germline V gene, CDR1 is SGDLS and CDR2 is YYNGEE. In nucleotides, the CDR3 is TGTGCCAGCAGCGTGGGTGGACAGACGCTAAACACCATATATTTT. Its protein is CASSVGGQTLNTIYF.

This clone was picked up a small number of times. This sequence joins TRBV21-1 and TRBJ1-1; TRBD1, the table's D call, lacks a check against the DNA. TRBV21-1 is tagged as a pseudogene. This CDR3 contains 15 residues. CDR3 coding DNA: TGTGCCAGCAGCAAAGCCGCCAGGGGGAACCCTGAAGCTTTCTTT. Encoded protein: CASSKAARGNPEAFF.

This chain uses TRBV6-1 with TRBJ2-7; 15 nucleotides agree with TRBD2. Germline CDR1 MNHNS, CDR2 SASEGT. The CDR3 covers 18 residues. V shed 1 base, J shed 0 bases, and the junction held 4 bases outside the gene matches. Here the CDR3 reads CASSEGTSGRGSSYEQYF. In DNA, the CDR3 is TGTGCCAGCAGTGAAGGGACTAGCGGGAGGGGGAGCTCCTACGAGCAGTACTTC.

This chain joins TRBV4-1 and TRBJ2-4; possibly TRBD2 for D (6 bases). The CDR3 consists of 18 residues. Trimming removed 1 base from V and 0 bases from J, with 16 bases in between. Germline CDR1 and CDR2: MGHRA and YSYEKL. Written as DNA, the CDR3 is TGCGCCAGCAGCCAAGGGCTCTCTCGGGGACTAGCCAAAAACATTCAGTACTTC. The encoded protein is CASSQGLSRGLAKNIQYF.

The CDR3 protein is CASKAGTGDYGYTF. The CDR3 DNA follows: TGCGCCAGCAAAGCCGGGACAGGGGACTATGGCTACACCTTC. The chain has TRBV5-1 and TRBJ1-2; TRBD1 matches 10 bases. The junction had 5 bases not matched to a gene; V was cut back by 6 bases and J by 3 bases. The CDR3 has 14 amino acids. Per germline, CDR1 SGHRS and CDR2 YFSETQ.

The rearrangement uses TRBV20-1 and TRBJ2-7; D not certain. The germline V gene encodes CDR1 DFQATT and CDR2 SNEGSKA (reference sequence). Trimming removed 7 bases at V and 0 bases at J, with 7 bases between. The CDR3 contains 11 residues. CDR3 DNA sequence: TGCAGTGTCCTTTTCTCCTACGAGCAGTACTTC. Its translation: CSVLFSYEQYF.

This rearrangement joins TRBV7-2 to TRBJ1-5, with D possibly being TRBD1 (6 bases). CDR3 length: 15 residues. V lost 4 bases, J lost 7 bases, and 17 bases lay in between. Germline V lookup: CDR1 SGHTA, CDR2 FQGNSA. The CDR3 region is CASSSLSGEGQPQHF. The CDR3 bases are TGTGCCAGCAGCTCGCTCTCAGGGGAAGGACAGCCCCAGCATTTT.

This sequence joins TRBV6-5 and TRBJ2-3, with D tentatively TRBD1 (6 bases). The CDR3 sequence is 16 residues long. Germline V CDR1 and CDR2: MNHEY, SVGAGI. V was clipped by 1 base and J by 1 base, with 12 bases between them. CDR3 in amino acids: CASSYYSGVGTDTQYF. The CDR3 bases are TGTGCCAGCAGTTACTATTCAGGGGTGGGCACAGATACGCAGTATTTT.

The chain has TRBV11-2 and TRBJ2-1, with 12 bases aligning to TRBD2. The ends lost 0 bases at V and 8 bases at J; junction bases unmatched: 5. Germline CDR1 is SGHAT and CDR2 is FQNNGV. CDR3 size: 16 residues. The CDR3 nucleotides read TGTGCCAGCAGCTTAGATCTAGCGGGGGGGCATCATGAGCAGTTCTTC. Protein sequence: CASSLDLAGGHHEQFF.

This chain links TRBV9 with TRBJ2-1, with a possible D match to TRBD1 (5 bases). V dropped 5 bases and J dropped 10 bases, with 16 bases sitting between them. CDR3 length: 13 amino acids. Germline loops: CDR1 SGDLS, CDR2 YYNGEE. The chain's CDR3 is CASSPGAIKEQFF. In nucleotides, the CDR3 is TGTGCCAGCAGTCCTGGGGCTATCAAGGAGCAGTTCTTC.

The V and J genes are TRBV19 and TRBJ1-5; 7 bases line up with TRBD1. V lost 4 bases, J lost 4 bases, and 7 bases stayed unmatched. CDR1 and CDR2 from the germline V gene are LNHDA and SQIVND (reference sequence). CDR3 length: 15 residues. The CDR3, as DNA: TGTGCCAGTAGTAGCGACAGGGCCCCGAATCAGCCCCAGCATTTT. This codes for CASSSDRAPNQPQHF.

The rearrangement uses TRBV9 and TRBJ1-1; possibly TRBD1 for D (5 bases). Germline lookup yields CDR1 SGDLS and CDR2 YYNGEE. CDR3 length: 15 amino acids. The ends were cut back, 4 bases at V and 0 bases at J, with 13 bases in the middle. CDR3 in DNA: TGTGCCAGCAGCCCCCAGGGCCCTTTGAACACTGAAGCTTTCTTT. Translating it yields CASSPQGPLNTEAFF.

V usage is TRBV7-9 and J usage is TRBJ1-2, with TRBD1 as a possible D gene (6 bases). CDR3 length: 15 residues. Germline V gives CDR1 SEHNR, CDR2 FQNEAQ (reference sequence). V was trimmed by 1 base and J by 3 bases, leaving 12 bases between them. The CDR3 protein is CASSLDGTPYYGYTF. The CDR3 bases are TGTGCCAGCAGCTTAGACGGGACACCCTACTATGGCTACACCTTC.